The 32 T cell receptor beta chains below all came from one sample that was sequenced in a study of Ad26.COV2.S vaccination and SARS-CoV-2 variants. Profiled with immunoSEQ multiplex PCR; TCRdb holds only in-frame clones, not every one. The data show approximately 400,000 clones, 92% seen once. The sequencing here drew on peripheral blood, taken after recovery from COVID-19. The receptors come from a human donor who had recovered from COVID-19.

The chain carries TRBV6-5 and TRBJ1-4; D may be TRBD1 (5 bases). In germline, CDR1 is MNHEY, CDR2 SVGAGI. Trimming left V 5 bases short and J 4 bases short, with 14 bases between. The CDR3 extends over 15 amino acids. For the CDR3, the DNA is TGTGCCAGCAGTCCTACCAGGGTTATTAATGAAAAACTGTTTTTT. Residues: CASSPTRVINEKLFF.

The gene calls are TRBV5-4 and TRBJ2-3, with D perhaps matching TRBD2 (5 bases). The CDR3 totals 16 residues. Germline V gene sequence: CDR1 SGHNT, CDR2 YYREEE (reference sequence). The germline V and J ends were trimmed by 3 bases and 0 bases, with 14 bases remaining between them. Here the CDR3 DNA reads TGTGCCAGCAGCTCAGGACTGCTACCGAGCACAGATACGCAGTATTTT. Amino acids: CASSSGLLPSTDTQYF.

V is TRBV25-1 and J is TRBJ1-2; D is unresolved. Germline loops: CDR1 MGHDK, CDR2 SYGVNS. The CDR3 is 11 amino acids. With 4 bases removed from V and 8 bases from J, the gap between germline ends came to 8 bases. The CDR3 sequence: CASSGSGGYTF. For the CDR3, the DNA is TGTGCCAGCAGTGGTTCCGGGGGCTACACCTTC.

The J gene is TRBJ1-2, the V gene TRBV6-1, with a tentative D call TRBD1 (6 bases). V dropped 1 base and J dropped 7 bases, with 34 bases sitting between them. The germline V gene encodes CDR1 MNHNS and CDR2 SASEGT. This CDR3 region has 21 residues. The CDR3 coding sequence is TGTGCCAGCAGTGAAGGGACAACAACTGTTTGGTCAGGGGCCCGCGGGGGTGGCTACACCTTC. Translated, it gives CASSEGTTTVWSGARGGGYTF.

The chain couples TRBV15 to TRBJ2-1; a possible D gene is TRBD1 (6 bases). CDR1 LNHNV and CDR2 YYDKDF come from the germline V gene (reference sequence). Trimming left V 1 base short and J 7 bases short, with 17 bases between. This CDR3 spans 16 amino acids. Written as DNA, the CDR3 is TGTGCCACCAGCAGAGCGGGCAGGGGACCGAGGAATGAGCAGTTCTTC. Translating gives CATSRAGRGPRNEQFF.

The chain recombines TRBV27 with TRBJ1-2, with 7 positions matching TRBD1. After removal of 6 bases from V and 6 bases from J, the junction contained 10 bases not matched to a gene. The germline CDR1 and CDR2 sequences are MNHEY and SMNVEV (reference sequence). The CDR3 length is 14 residues. The CDR3, as DNA: TGTGCCAGCAGGCTTAACAGGGGTGAAAATGGCTACACCTTC. Translating it yields CASRLNRGENGYTF.

This chain joins TRBV10-1 and TRBJ2-4; 7 bases line up with TRBD1. Germline CDR1 and CDR2: WNHNN and SYGVQD (reference sequence). The CDR3 is 16 residues long. Losses at the gene ends were 2 bases for V and 0 bases for J; bases not matched to a gene: 4. The CDR3 DNA sequence: TGCGCCAGCAGTGAGCAACAGGGGTTAGCCAAAAACATTCAGTACTTC. Translation: CASSEQQGLAKNIQYF.

The CDR3 DNA follows: TGTGCCAGCTCACCTCGATCGGGGGGCCCTAACTATGGCTACACCTTC. It encodes CASSPRSGGPNYGYTF. This chain links TRBV18 with TRBJ1-2; D might be TRBD1 (6 bases). CDR3 length: 16 amino acids. With 3 bases removed from V and 0 bases from J, the gap between germline ends came to 14 bases. CDR1 and CDR2 from the germline V gene are KGHSH and LQKENI. Looking up the rest from reference TRBV18 and TRBJ1-2 gives the full variable domain: NAGVMQNPRHLVRRRGQEARLRCSPMKGHSHVYWYRQLPEEGLKFMVYLQKENIIDESGMPKERFSAEFPKEGPSILRIQQVVRGDSAAYFCASSPRSGGPNYGYTFGSGTRLTVV.

The chain couples TRBV6-4 to TRBJ1-1; D unresolved. Deletions cut 1 base from V and 4 bases from J, with 7 bases between. This CDR3 is 13 amino acids long. CDR1 and CDR2 (germline): MRHNA, SNTAGT. As DNA, the CDR3 is TGTGCCAGCAGTGACTGGGAGGGCACTGAAGCTTTCTTT. This codes for CASSDWEGTEAFF.

The genes are TRBV24-1 and TRBJ2-4; 9 bases align to TRBD2. This CDR3 is built from 13 residues. Germline trimming cut 10 bases from V and 4 bases from J; bases unmatched to any gene: 4. Per the germline V gene, CDR1 is KGHDR and CDR2 is SFDVKD. CDR3 region: CATSSGDKNIQYF. CDR3 nucleotide sequence: TGTGCCACTTCTAGCGGGGATAAAAACATTCAGTACTTC.

This rearrangement joins TRBV5-5 to TRBJ1-1; D call uncertain. Germline V gives CDR1 SGHKS, CDR2 YYEKEE (reference sequence). Trimming left V 2 bases short and J 11 bases short, with 13 bases between. The CDR3 totals 12 residues. The DNA for the CDR3 is TGTGCCAGCAGCTTTGACTCTACGGTGGCTTTCTTT. Translation gives CASSFDSTVAFF.

The rearrangement links TRBV2 to TRBJ2-5; D ambiguous. Germline assignment: CDR1 SNHLY and CDR2 FYNNEI. Trimming removed 6 bases at V and 2 bases at J, with 13 bases between. The CDR3 sequence is 14 residues long. CDR3 loop: CASSQRIAQETQYF. The CDR3 DNA reads as TGTGCCAGCAGCCAAAGGATCGCACAAGAGACCCAGTACTTC.

This CDR3 reads CASSGRLAGGPGRGTQYF. The CDR3 bases are TGTGCCAGCAGTGGAAGACTAGCGGGGGGTCCTGGAAGGGGGACCCAGTACTTC. The genes are TRBV6-2 or TRBV6-3 and TRBJ2-5; 13 positions agree with TRBD2. CDR1 is MNHEY, CDR2 SVGEGT, per germline. The CDR3 length is 18 residues. V was pared by 5 bases and J by 7 bases, with 16 bases of the junction left unmatched.

This clone was observed a few times. V is TRBV10-3 and J is TRBJ1-5, with 8 positions matching TRBD1. This CDR3 has 13 amino acids. CDR1 is ENHRY, CDR2 SYGVKD, per germline. V was pared by 6 bases and J by 5 bases, with 3 bases of the junction left unmatched. The CDR3 protein is CAISGQGDQPQHF. CDR3 nucleotides: TGTGCCATCAGCGGACAGGGAGATCAGCCCCAGCATTTT.

The genes are TRBV11-2 and TRBJ1-3; D possibly corresponds to TRBD1 (6 bases). The CDR3 is 15 amino acids. The germline gives CDR1 SGHAT, CDR2 FQNNGV. The ends were cut back, 8 bases at V and 2 bases at J, with 16 bases in the middle. CDR3 bases: TGTGCCAGCGCCAACCAGGGGCAAGCTGGAAACACCATATATTTT. Translation: CASANQGQAGNTIYF. Combining the CDR3 with reference TRBV11-2 and TRBJ1-3 gives the whole variable domain EAGVAQSPRYKIIEKRQSVAFWCNPISGHATLYWYQQILGQGPKLLIQFQNNGVVDDSQLPKDRFSAERLKGVDSTLKIQPAKLEDSAVYLCASANQGQAGNTIYFGEGSWLTVV.

This clone was picked up a small number of times. V and J are TRBV7-9 and TRBJ1-4, with 7 nucleotides matching TRBD1. The germline gives CDR1 SEHNR, CDR2 FQNEAQ (reference sequence). The CDR3 is 15 residues long. Trimming removed 6 bases from V and 3 bases from J; junction bases left unmatched: 7. The CDR3 nucleotides are TGTGCCAGCAGACGTACAGGGGAGGCTAATGAAAAACTGTTTTTT. It codes for CASRRTGEANEKLFF.

The chain links TRBV4-3 to TRBJ1-5, with D hard to call. Trimming removed 3 bases from V and 9 bases from J, with 12 bases in between. Germline values: CDR1 LGHNA, CDR2 YSLEER. This CDR3 is built from 13 residues. CDR3: CASSQTFLGPQHF. CDR3 DNA: TGCGCCAGCAGCCAGACATTCCTGGGGCCCCAGCATTTT.

A word on this clone: This CDR3 is also generated by other DNA sequences in the sample. The genes are TRBV6-5 and TRBJ2-7, with a weak D call TRBD2 (5 bases). Germline V gene sequence: CDR1 MNHEY, CDR2 SVGAGI. The CDR3 loop spans 14 amino acids. Trimming stripped 0 bases from V and 0 bases from J, with 6 bases between. The CDR3 reads CASSYSGSSYEQYF. The CDR3 coding sequence is TGTGCCAGCAGTTACTCGGGGAGCTCCTACGAGCAGTACTTC.

CDR3 protein: CASSLTGTGVYGYTF. CDR3 in DNA: TGTGCCAGCAGCTTGACCGGGACAGGAGTCTATGGCTACACCTTC. This sequence joins TRBV14 and TRBJ1-2; 8 nucleotides match TRBD1. This CDR3 spans 15 amino acids. With 5 bases clipped from V and 4 bases from J, the junction kept 9 bases outside the gene matches. Germline V lookup: CDR1 SGHDN, CDR2 FVKESK.

V is TRBV5-6 and J is TRBJ1-5; D gene uncertain. Germline V lookup: CDR1 SGHDT, CDR2 YYEEEE. The CDR3 covers 13 residues. V was shortened by 0 bases and J by 4 bases, with 5 bases between the two germline ends. As DNA, the CDR3 is TGTGCCAGCAGCTTGGCGGCGAATCAGCCCCAGCATTTT. This gives the protein CASSLAANQPQHF. Variable domain in full (rest from reference TRBV5-6 and TRBJ1-5): DAGVTQSPTHLIKTRGQQVTLRCSPKSGHDTVSWYQQALGQGPQFIFQYYEEEERQRGNFPDRFSGHQFPNYSSELNVNALLLGDSALYLCASSLAANQPQHFGDGTRLSIL.

The rearrangement links TRBV5-6 to TRBJ1-2; 9 bases are a match to TRBD1. Germline V gene lookup returns CDR1 SGHDT and CDR2 YYEEEE. The CDR3 runs 17 residues. J was trimmed by 3 bases and V by 6 bases; bases with no gene match: 15. This chain's CDR3 is CASTNRGRLDWDYGYTF. CDR3 nucleotide sequence: TGTGCCAGCACCAACAGGGGGCGCCTGGACTGGGACTATGGCTACACCTTC.

The genes are TRBV5-1 and TRBJ2-2; 8 bases map to TRBD2. This CDR3 comprises 15 residues. Germline V gives CDR1 SGHRS, CDR2 YFSETQ. V trimming: 4 bases; J trimming: 1 base; junction bases outside the gene matches: 3. CDR3 bases: TGCGCCAGCAGCCAGCGGGGGTGGAACACCGGGGAGCTGTTTTTT. The encoded protein is CASSQRGWNTGELFF.

The chain joins TRBV28 to TRBJ2-4; D remains unclear. Germline V gene data show CDR1 as MDHEN and CDR2 as SYDVKM. The CDR3 covers 13 residues. The ends were cut back, 3 bases at V and 8 bases at J, with 11 bases in the middle. CDR3 bases: TGTGCCAGCAGTTTTGAAAAGTTCGACATTCAGTACTTC. Its protein product is CASSFEKFDIQYF. The variable domain in full, completed from reference TRBV28 and TRBJ2-4, reads DVKVTQSSRYLVKRTGEKVFLECVQDMDHENMFWYRQDPGLGLRLIYFSYDVKMKEKGDIPEGYSVSREKKERFSLILESASTNQTSMYLCASSFEKFDIQYFGAGTRLSVL.

Remarks on this clone: The identical CDR3 is also encoded by other nucleotide sequences in the sample. This rearrangement joins TRBV9 to TRBJ1-2; tentative D call: TRBD1 (5 bases). Germline CDR1 and CDR2: SGDLS and YYNGEE. This CDR3 spans 14 amino acids. V lost 0 bases and J 2 bases, leaving 8 bases between the germline ends. The CDR3 DNA is TGTGCCAGCAGCGTAGAGGCAGGGAACTATGGCTACACCTTC. This codes for CASSVEAGNYGYTF.

This clone was detected once. The chain links TRBV15 to TRBJ2-2; D may be TRBD1 (5 bases). Trimming removed 6 bases at V and 2 bases at J, with 10 bases between. The CDR3 totals 14 residues. The germline V gene has CDR1 LNHNV and CDR2 YYDKDF (reference sequence). Written as DNA, the CDR3 is TGTGCCACCAGGTACAGGAGAAACACCGGGGAGCTGTTTTTT. Residues: CATRYRRNTGELFF.

This chain joins TRBV5-6 and TRBJ2-7; 7 nucleotides agree with TRBD2. V shed 3 bases, J shed 3 bases, and the junction held 6 bases outside the gene matches. The CDR3 length is 14 residues. Germline CDR1 and CDR2: SGHDT and YYEEEE. CDR3: CASSSPGLHYEQYF. The CDR3 DNA reads as TGTGCCAGCAGCTCCCCGGGACTACACTACGAGCAGTACTTC.

As DNA, the CDR3 is TGTGCCAGTAGTCTCCGAACCGGGACAGGGAACACTGAAGCTTTCTTT. Translated: CASSLRTGTGNTEAFF. The gene calls are TRBV19 and TRBJ1-1; 8 bases match TRBD1. The trim removed 5 bases at V and 1 base at J, leaving 9 bases unmatched. From germline, CDR1 is LNHDA and CDR2 SQIVND (reference sequence). This CDR3 region has 16 residues.

J is TRBJ1-1 and V is TRBV5-1; 9 positions agree with TRBD1. The CDR3 totals 16 residues. Germline values: CDR1 SGHRS, CDR2 YFSETQ. J was trimmed by 3 bases and V by 0 bases; bases with no gene match: 6. The CDR3 bases are TGCGCCAGCAGCTTGGATCTACAGGGGGCCTACACTGAAGCTTTCTTT. Amino acids: CASSLDLQGAYTEAFF. Full variable domain (remainder filled in from reference TRBV5-1 and TRBJ1-1): KAGVTQTPRYLIKTRGQQVTLSCSPISGHRSVSWYQQTPGQGLQFLFEYFSETQRNKGNFPGRFSGRQFSNSRSEMNVSTLELGDSALYLCASSLDLQGAYTEAFFGQGTRLTVV.

The chain combines TRBV5-1 with TRBJ2-1; a possible D gene is TRBD2 (6 bases). V lost 4 bases and J lost 0, with 17 bases in between. Per the germline V gene, CDR1 is SGHRS and CDR2 is YFSETQ. The CDR3 loop spans 17 amino acids. The DNA for the CDR3 is TGCGCCAGCAGCCCACTATCCGGGACTTACTCCTACAATGAGCAGTTCTTC. As protein: CASSPLSGTYSYNEQFF.

The chain carries TRBV6-1 and TRBJ1-4; 7 nucleotides agree with TRBD1. Germline CDR1 and CDR2: MNHNS and SASEGT. V lost 3 bases to trimming and J lost 3 bases; unmatched junction nucleotides: 7. This CDR3 spans 16 amino acids. The CDR3 DNA sequence: TGTGCCAGCAGTGAGCACAGGGGTTTGGCTAATGAAAAACTGTTTTTT. Translation gives CASSEHRGLANEKLFF.

V gene TRBV9 combines with J gene TRBJ2-7, with 9 positions matching TRBD1. Germline values: CDR1 SGDLS, CDR2 YYNGEE. The CDR3 is 13 residues long. Trimming took 5 bases from V and 5 from J; bases not matched to a gene: 5. This CDR3 is CASSGDRVHEQYF. As DNA, the CDR3 is TGTGCCAGCAGTGGGGACAGGGTACACGAGCAGTACTTC.

The rearrangement links TRBV18 to TRBJ1-1; maybe TRBD1 (5 bases). This CDR3 spans 17 amino acids. Germline values: CDR1 KGHSH, CDR2 LQKENI. The ends were cut back, 0 bases at V and 4 bases at J, with 18 bases in the middle. DNA for the CDR3: TGTGCCAGCTCACCACCGCTCAGGGAGGGTCTGGGCACTGAAGCTTTCTTT. Translated: CASSPPLREGLGTEAFF. Complete variable domain (other parts from reference TRBV18 and TRBJ1-1): NAGVMQNPRHLVRRRGQEARLRCSPMKGHSHVYWYRQLPEEGLKFMVYLQKENIIDESGMPKERFSAEFPKEGPSILRIQQVVRGDSAAYFCASSPPLREGLGTEAFFGQGTRLTVV.